Listed below are T cell receptor beta chains from one sample, sequenced in a study of immune heterogeneity within non-small cell lung tumors. TCRdb used MiXCR to reprocess the multiplex PCR reads, holding one entry per CDR3 protein. The sample lists about 3,400 distinct CDR3 sequences; roughly 35% were seen once. Sequencing was performed on lung tumor tissue. These receptors were taken from a man between 65 and 85 years old with non-small cell lung cancer. The CDR3 runs from the conserved cysteine through the conserved F or W. D genes are given only for firm matches. Clone size is shown for a subset of rows, as once, few, many or a class of expanded clone.

d_call	cdr3_length	v_call	j_call	clone_size	cdr3_aa	cdr3_nt
.	14	TRBV28	TRBJ1-2	.	CASRLSGGWDGYTF	TGTGCCAGCCGCCTCTCCGGGGGCTGGGATGGCTACACCTTC
.	14	TRBV24-1	TRBJ2-7	few	CATSDHDRSYEQYF	TGTGCCACCAGTGACCACGACAGATCTTACGAGCAGTACTTC
.	14	TRBV12-3/TRBV12-4	TRBJ2-7	few	CASSLKLSSYEQYF	TGTGCCAGCAGTTTAAAATTAAGCTCCTACGAGCAGTACTTC
TRBD2	17	TRBV7-7	TRBJ2-3	few	CASSPGLAGFGTDTQYF	TGTGCTAGCAGCCCAGGACTAGCGGGATTCGGGACAGATACGCAGTATTTT
.	14	TRBV2	TRBJ1-5	.	CASSGAGANQPQHF	TGTGCCAGCAGTGGAGCAGGGGCAAATCAGCCCCAGCATTTT
.	16	TRBV4-1	TRBJ1-5	few	CASSQGADRQIPAQHF	TGCGCCAGCAGCCAAGGGGCAGACCGCCAAATCCCAGCCCAGCATTTT
.	15	TRBV5-4	TRBJ1-6	.	CASSLTGDGNSPLHF	TGTGCCAGCAGCTTGACAGGAGATGGTAATTCACCCCTCCACTTT